One sample yielded the 2 T cell receptor beta chains listed below, sequenced in a study of cytomegalovirus exposure and HLA in healthy donors. The PCR was carried out with 60 Vbeta primers and 13 Jbeta primers. TCRdb's table, derived via immunoSEQ multiplex PCR, lists solely in-frame clones and lacks some. The data show roughly 99,000 clones, about 80% seen once. Sequencing was performed on PBMCs. The source is a man aged 60-69 years in good health and CMV-seropositive.

J is TRBJ2-7 and V is TRBV5-1; D not certain. Looked up from germline, CDR1 is SGHRS and CDR2 is YFSETQ. The CDR3 length is 13 residues. The V gene lost 0 bases and the J gene lost 6 bases, with 10 bases spanning the gap. In DNA form, the CDR3 reads TGCGCCAGCAGCTTGGCGGGTTCGGCCGAGCAGTACTTC. Its translation is CASSLAGSAEQYF. Complete variable domain (other parts from reference TRBV5-1 and TRBJ2-7): KAGVTQTPRYLIKTRGQQVTLSCSPISGHRSVSWYQQTPGQGLQFLFEYFSETQRNKGNFPGRFSGRQFSNSRSEMNVSTLELGDSALYLCASSLAGSAEQYFGPGTRLTVT.

The CDR3 is CASSAGWGGSYNEQFF. CDR3 sequence (DNA): TGTGCCAGCAGCGCCGGGTGGGGGGGGAGCTACAATGAGCAGTTCTTC. The chain combines TRBV9 with TRBJ2-1; 7 positions agree with TRBD2. The CDR3 runs to 16 residues. Germline V gene sequence: CDR1 SGDLS, CDR2 YYNGEE. The ends lost 3 bases at V and 3 bases at J; junction bases unmatched: 9.